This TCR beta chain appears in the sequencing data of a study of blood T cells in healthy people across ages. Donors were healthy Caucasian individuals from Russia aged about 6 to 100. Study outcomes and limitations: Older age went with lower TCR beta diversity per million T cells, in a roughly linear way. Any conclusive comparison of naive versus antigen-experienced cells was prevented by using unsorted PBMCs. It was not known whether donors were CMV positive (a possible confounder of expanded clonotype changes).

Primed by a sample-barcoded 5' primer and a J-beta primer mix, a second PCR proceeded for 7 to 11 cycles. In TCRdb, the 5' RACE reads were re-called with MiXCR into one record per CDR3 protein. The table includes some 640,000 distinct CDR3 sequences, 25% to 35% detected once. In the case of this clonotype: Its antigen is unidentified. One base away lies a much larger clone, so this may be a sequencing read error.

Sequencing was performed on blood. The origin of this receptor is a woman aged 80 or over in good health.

The CDR3 nucleotides read TGCGCCAGCAGTGAGAGGGTGCGAGAGACCCAGTACTTC. Translation gives CASSERVRETQYF. V is TRBV10-2 and J is TRBJ2-7; D not resolved. The last part of the DNA fits TRBJ2-5 better; the J call may be wrong. CDR1 and CDR2 from the germline V gene are WSHSY and SAAADI. The CDR3 contains 13 residues.